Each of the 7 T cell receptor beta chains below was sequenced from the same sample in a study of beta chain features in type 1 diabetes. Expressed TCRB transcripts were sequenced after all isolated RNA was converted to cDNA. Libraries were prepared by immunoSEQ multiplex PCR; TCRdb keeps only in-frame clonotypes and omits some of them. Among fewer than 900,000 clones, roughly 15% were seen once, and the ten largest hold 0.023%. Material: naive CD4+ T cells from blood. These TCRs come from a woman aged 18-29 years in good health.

The CDR3 coding sequence is TGTGCCAGCAGCCGGTCCTCGGACAGCTCCTACGAGCAGTACTTC. Protein product: CASSRSSDSSYEQYF. This chain joins TRBV21-1 and TRBJ2-7; TRBD1 is the table's D call and was not checked against the DNA. TRBV21-1 is tagged as a pseudogene. This CDR3 is built from 15 residues.

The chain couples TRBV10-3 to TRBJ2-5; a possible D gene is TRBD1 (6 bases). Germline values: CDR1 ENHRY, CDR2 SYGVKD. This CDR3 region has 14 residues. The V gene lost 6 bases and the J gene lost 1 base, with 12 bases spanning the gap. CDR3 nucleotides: TGTGCCATCAGCACAGGGCAGGGCCAAGAGACCCAGTACTTC. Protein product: CAISTGQGQETQYF.

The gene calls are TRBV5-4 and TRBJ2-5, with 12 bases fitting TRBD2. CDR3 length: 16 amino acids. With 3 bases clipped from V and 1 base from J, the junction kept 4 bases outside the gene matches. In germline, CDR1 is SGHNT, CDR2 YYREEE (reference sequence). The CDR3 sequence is CASSSRLAGAQETQYF. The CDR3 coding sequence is TGTGCCAGCAGCTCTCGACTAGCGGGAGCCCAAGAGACCCAGTACTTC.

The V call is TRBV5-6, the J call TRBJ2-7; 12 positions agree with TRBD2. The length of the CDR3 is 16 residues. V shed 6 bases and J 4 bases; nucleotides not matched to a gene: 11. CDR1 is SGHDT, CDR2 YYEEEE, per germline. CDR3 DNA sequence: TGTGCCAGCAACCTCAGGGGGACTAGCGGGCTGTACGAGCAGTACTTC. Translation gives CASNLRGTSGLYEQYF.

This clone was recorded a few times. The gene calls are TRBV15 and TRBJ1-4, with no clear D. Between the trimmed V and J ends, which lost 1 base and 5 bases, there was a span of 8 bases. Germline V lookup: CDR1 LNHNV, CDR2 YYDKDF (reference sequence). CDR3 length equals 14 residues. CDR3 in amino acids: CATSRVQHNEKLFF. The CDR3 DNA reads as TGTGCCACCAGCAGAGTTCAACACAATGAAAAACTGTTTTTT.

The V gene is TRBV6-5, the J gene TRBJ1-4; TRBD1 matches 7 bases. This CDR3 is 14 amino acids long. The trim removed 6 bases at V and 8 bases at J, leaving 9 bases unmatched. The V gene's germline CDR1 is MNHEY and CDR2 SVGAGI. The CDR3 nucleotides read TGTGCCAGCAGCCTACAGGGGATGGACGAAAAACTGTTTTTT. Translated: CASSLQGMDEKLFF.

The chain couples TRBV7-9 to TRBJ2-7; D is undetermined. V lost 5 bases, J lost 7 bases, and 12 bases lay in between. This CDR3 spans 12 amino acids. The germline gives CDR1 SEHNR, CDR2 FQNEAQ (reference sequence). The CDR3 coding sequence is TGTGCCAGCAGCCCAGCCGGGCTGGAGCAGTACTTC. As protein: CASSPAGLEQYF.